The source of this T cell receptor beta chain is a study of T-cell memory formation after mild COVID-19. This clonotype was found a few times. UMIs and sample barcodes were carried by the TCR alpha and TCR beta cDNA libraries that 5'RACE produced using constant-segment primers. TCRdb analysed the 5' RACE reads with MiXCR anew, one entry per CDR3 protein. The sample carries approximately 300,000 distinct CDR3 sequences, approximately 15% recorded once. Trimming took 0 bases from V and 3 from J, leaving 12 bases between them. This CDR3 has 15 amino acids. Germline assignment: CDR1 SGHRS and CDR2 YFSETQ.

This clonotype was sampled from a young man who had mild COVID-19 (a few samples of this study predate the infection). Cell type and time point are not known. The sample consisted of PBMCs or a T cell subset sorted from them (not recorded which). The chain has TRBV5-1 and TRBJ1-2; perhaps TRBD1 as D (6 bases). The CDR3 nucleotides read TGCGCCAGCAGCTTGGAACAGGGCCCCTACTATGGCTACACCTTC. Residues: CASSLEQGPYYGYTF.